This T cell receptor (beta chain) appears in the sequencing data of a study of T cell responses to AZD1222 COVID-19 vaccine (dated by TCRdb to about 2021). Notes on the research overall: Because spike-specific TCR depth and breadth did not differ between the two schedules, AZD1222 recipients who got a second dose at roughly 4 weeks were pooled with those who got a second dose at roughly 12 weeks. A total of approximately 250 trial participants underwent TCR sequencing, of whom 207 had received two doses of AZD1222 and some 26 had received two doses of the MenACWY control vaccine. Trial participants were enrolled into age subgroups of 18-55, 56-69 and 70-plus years, which contained about 160, 30 and 59 TCR-sequenced participants, respectively. Results the study describes overall, beyond this receptor: Participants were mostly white British, with more females than males. The authors suggested clonal diversity may have been underestimated. In the small 56-69-year group, the increase in depth fell short of significance, most likely because of low power. The whole spike protein was spanned by vaccine-associated CD4 TCRs, and dominant responses were seen in regions 160-218 and 743-854. Reportedly, almost half of the unique spike-specific TCRs recognized epitopes lying outside the regions that are mutated in the B.1.351 and B.1.1.7 variants. Because no day 14 peak-response samples were available, repertoires were characterized only after the peak T cell response. Only six or seven AZD1222 recipients were SARS-CoV-2 seropositive at baseline, limiting conclusions about previously exposed vaccinees. After two AZD1222 doses, spike-specific TCR breadth and depth were significantly higher than at day 0 and than in MenACWY recipients.

The label giving this sample's time point can be read as: baseline before first vaccination. Vaccinee samples were obtained from the UK trials COV001 and COV002, which included a single-blind randomized controlled phase 2/3 trial of AZD1222 (ChAdOx1 nCoV-19) in healthy adults. For TCRbeta chain sequencing, PBMC samples were collected from trial participants at day 0 and at day 28 after the second dose. With respect to this clone: There is no known antigen for this receptor. No qualities accompany the bases; no much larger clone lies one base away.

The CDR3 regions of human TCRbeta chains were analyzed by immunosequencing. The published analysis was carried out like this. TCRs in the repertoires were matched against a reference library of SARS-CoV-2-specific TCRs that had been generated with the MIRA antigen-specificity platform. Breadth was defined as the fraction of unique TCRs that were SARS-CoV-2-associated. Depth was defined as the fraction of total T cells that were SARS-CoV-2-associated. Using the MIRA data, each spike-specific TCR was assigned both to the spike region to which the TCR was reactive and to a CD4 or CD8 class. Log10-transformed breadth and depth values were compared by one-way ANOVA with Sidak's multiple comparisons tests. TCRdb's version of the immuneACCESS table is confined to in-frame rearrangements and falls short of the full clone set. An unresolved V gene accounts for under half of the shortfall where checked; the remainder is of unknown origin. The DNA gave D and trimming, while V, J and clone size come from that table. The sample records 90,000 to 110,000 clones, roughly 82% of which are singletons. The ten largest account for around 5.1% of the sample.

The CDR1 and CDR2 encoded by the germline V gene are MGHRA and YSYEKL. V was cut back by 2 bases and J by 0 bases, leaving a gap of 13 bases between them. The CDR3 runs 16 amino acids, cysteine and phenylalanine included. Just the 48-base CDR3 DNA is kept, in frame starting at base 1. The rearranged segments are TRBV4-1 and TRBJ1-2, with no reliable assignment of the D segment. The TCR was taken from an adult in good health. The sample here was peripheral blood, taken on day 0 of AZD1222 vaccination. This receptor has the CDR3 CASSQLNQESNYGYTF. The DNA reads TGCGCCAGCAGCCAACTTAATCAGGAATCTAACTATGGCTACACCTTC.